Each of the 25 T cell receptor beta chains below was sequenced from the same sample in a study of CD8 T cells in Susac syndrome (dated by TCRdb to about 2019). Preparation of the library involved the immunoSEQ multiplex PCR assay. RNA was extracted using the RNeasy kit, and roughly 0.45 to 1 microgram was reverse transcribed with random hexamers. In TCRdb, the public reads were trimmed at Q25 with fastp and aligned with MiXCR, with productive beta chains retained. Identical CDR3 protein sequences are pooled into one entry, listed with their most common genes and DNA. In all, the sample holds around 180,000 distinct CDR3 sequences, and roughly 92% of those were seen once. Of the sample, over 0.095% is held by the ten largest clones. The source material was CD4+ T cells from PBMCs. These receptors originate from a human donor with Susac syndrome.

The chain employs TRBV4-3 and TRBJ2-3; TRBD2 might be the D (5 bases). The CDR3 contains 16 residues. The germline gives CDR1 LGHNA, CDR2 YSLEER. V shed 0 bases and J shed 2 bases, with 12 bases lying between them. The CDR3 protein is CASSQDPSRSTDTQYF. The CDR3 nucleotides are TGCGCCAGCAGCCAAGATCCTAGCCGCTCCACAGATACGCAGTATTTT.

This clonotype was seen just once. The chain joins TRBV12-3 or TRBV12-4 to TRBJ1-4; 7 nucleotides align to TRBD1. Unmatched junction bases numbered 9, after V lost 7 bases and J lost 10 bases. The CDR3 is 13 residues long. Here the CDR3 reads CASTPGGGGKLFF. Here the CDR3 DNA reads TGTGCCAGCACCCCAGGAGGGGGCGGAAAACTGTTTTTT.

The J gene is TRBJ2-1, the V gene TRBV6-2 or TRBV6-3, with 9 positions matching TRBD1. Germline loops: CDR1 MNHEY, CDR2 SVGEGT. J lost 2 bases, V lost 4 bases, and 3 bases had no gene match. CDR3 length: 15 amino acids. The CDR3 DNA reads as TGTGCCAGCAGTTTCAGGACAGGGGCCTACAATGAGCAGTTCTTC. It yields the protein CASSFRTGAYNEQFF.

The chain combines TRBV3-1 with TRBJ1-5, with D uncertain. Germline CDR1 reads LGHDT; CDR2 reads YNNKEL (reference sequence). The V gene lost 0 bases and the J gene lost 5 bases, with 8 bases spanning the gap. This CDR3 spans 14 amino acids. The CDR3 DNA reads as TGTGCCAGCAGCCAAGATAAGGGCTATCAGCCCCAGCATTTT. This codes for CASSQDKGYQPQHF.

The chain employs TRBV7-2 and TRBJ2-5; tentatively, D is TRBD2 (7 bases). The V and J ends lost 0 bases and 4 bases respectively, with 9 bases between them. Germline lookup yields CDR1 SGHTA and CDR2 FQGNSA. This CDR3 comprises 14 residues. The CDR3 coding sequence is TGTGCCAGCAGCTTAGCGGGGGGGCGAGAGACCCAGTACTTC. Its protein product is CASSLAGGRETQYF.

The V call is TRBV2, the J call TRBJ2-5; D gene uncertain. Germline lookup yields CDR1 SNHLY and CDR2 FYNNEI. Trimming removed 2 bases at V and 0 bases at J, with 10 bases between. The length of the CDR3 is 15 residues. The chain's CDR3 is CASSESRAYQETQYF. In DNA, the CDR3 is TGTGCCAGCAGTGAATCCCGGGCGTACCAAGAGACCCAGTACTTC.

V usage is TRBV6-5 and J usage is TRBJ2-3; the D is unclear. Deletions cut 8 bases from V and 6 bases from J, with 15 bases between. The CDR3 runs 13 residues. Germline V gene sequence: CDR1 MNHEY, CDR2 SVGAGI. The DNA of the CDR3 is TGTGCCAGCCGCGATGGAAACTATGATACGCAGTATTTT. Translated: CASRDGNYDTQYF.

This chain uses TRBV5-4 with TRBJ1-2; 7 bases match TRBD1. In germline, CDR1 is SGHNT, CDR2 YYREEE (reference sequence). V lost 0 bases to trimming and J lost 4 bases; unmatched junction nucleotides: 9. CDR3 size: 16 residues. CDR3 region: CASSLDVTGYTYGYTF. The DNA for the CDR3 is TGTGCCAGCAGCTTGGATGTGACAGGGTATACCTATGGCTACACCTTC.

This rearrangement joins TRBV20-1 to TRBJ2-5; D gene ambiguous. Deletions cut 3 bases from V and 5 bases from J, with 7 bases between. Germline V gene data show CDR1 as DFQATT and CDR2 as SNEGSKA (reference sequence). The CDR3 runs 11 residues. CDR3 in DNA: TGCAGTGCTAGTCCTTGGGAGACCCAGTACTTC. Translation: CSASPWETQYF.

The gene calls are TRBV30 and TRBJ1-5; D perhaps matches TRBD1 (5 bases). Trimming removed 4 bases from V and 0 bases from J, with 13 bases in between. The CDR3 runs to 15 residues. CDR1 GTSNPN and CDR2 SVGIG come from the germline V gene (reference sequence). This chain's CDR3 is CAWTGDSYSNQPQHF. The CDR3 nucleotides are TGTGCCTGGACCGGAGACAGTTATAGCAATCAGCCCCAGCATTTT.

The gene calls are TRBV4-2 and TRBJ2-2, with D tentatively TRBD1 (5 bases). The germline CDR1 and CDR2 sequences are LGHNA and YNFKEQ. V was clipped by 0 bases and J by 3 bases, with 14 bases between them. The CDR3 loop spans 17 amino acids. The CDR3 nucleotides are TGTGCCAGCAGCCAAGATTGGGGCAGGGCGTACACCGGGGAGCTGTTTTTT. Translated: CASSQDWGRAYTGELFF.

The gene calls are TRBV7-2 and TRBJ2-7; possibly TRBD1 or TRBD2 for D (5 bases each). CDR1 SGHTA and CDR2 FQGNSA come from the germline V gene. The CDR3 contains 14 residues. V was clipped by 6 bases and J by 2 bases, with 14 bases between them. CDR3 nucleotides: TGTGCCAGCAGTTCCGGGACGGCCCCCTACGAGCAGTACTTC. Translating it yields CASSSGTAPYEQYF. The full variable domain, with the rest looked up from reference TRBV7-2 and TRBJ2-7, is GAGVSQSPSNKVTEKGKDVELRCDPISGHTALYWYRQSLGQGLEFLIYFQGNSAPDKSGLPSDRFSAERTGGSVSTLTIQRTQQEDSAVYLCASSSGTAPYEQYFGPGTRLTVT.

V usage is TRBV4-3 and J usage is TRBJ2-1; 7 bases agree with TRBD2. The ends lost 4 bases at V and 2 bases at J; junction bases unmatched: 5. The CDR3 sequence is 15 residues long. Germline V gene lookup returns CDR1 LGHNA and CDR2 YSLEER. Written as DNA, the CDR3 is TGCGCCAGCAGCCGGGGAGGGAATCCCTACAATGAGCAGTTCTTC. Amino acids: CASSRGGNPYNEQFF.

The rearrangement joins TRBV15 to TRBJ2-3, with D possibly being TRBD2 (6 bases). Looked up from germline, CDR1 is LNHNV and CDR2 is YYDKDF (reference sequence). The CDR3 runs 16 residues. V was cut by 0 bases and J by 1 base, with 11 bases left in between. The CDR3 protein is CATSRDIASGTDTQYF. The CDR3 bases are TGTGCCACCAGCAGAGATATTGCTAGCGGCACAGATACGCAGTATTTT. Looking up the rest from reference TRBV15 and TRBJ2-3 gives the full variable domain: DAMVIQNPRYQVTQFGKPVTLSCSQTLNHNVMYWYQQKSSQAPKLLFHYYDKDFNNEADTPDNFQSRRPNTSFCFLDIRSPGLGDTAMYLCATSRDIASGTDTQYFGPGTRLTVL.

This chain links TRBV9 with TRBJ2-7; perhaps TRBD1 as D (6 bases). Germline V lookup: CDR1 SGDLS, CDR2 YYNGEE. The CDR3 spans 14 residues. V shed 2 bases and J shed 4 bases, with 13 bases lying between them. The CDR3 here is CASSVDDRRYEQYF. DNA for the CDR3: TGTGCCAGCAGCGTGGATGACAGGCGGTACGAGCAGTACTTC.

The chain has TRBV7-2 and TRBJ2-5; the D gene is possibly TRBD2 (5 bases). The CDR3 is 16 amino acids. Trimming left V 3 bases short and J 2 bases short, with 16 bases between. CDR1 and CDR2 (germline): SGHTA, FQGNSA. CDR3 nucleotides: TGTGCCAGCAGCTTGGGCGCCGTAGCGAGTCAAGAGACCCAGTACTTC. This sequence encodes CASSLGAVASQETQYF.

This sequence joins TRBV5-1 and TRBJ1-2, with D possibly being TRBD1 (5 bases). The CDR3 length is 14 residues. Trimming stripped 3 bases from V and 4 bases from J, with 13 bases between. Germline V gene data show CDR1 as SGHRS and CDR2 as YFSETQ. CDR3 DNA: TGCGCCAGCAGCTCGGGGCTTTCGAGCTATGGCTACACCTTC. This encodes CASSSGLSSYGYTF.

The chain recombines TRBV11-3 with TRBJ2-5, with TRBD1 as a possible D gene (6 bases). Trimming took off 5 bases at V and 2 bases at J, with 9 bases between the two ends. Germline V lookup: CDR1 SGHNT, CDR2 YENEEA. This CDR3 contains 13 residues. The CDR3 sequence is CASSGTSQETQYF. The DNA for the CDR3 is TGTGCCAGCAGCGGGACAAGTCAAGAGACCCAGTACTTC.

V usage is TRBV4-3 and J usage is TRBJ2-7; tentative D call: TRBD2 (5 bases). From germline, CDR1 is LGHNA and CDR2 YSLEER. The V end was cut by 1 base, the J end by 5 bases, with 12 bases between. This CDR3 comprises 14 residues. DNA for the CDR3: TGCGCCAGCAGCCAAGGACGGTTCGGGGACGAGCAGTACTTC. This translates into CASSQGRFGDEQYF.

CDR3 sequence: CASSQGTTGGGTKTEAFF. The CDR3 nucleotides read TGCGCCAGCAGCCAAGGGACCACAGGGGGCGGAACGAAGACTGAAGCTTTCTTT. The chain is built from TRBV4-3 and TRBJ1-1; 9 bases map to TRBD1. Germline V CDR1 and CDR2: LGHNA, YSLEER. Trimming took 1 base from V and 5 from J; bases not matched to a gene: 14. The CDR3 sequence is 18 residues long.

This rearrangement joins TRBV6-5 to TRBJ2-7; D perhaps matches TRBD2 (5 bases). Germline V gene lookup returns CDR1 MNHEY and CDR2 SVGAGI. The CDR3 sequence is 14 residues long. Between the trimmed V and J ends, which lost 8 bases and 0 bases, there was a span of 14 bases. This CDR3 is CASSSLAGSYEQYF. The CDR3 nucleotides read TGTGCCAGCTCCTCCCTGGCGGGCTCCTACGAGCAGTACTTC.

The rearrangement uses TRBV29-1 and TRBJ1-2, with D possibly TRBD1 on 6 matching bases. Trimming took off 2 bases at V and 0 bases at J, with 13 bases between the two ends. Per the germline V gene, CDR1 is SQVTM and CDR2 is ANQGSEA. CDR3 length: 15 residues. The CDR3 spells CSVEMRQAANYGYTF. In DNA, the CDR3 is TGCAGCGTTGAAATGAGACAGGCTGCTAACTATGGCTACACCTTC.

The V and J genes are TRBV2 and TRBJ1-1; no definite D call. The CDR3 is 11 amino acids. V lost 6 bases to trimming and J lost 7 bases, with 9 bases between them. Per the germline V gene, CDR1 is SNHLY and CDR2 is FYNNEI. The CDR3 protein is CASSPMVEAFF. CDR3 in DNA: TGTGCCAGCAGCCCTATGGTTGAAGCTTTCTTT.

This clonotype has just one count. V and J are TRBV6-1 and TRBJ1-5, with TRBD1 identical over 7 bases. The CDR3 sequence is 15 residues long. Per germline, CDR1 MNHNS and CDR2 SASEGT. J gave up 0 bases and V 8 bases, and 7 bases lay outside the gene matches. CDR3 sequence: CASVPPGGSNQPQHF. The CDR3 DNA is TGTGCCAGCGTGCCTCCAGGGGGTAGCAATCAGCCCCAGCATTTT.

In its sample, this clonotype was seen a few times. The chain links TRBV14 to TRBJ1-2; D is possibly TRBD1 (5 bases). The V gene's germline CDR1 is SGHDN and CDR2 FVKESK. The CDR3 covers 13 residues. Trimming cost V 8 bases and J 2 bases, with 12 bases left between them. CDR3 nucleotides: TGTGCCAGCTCACAGGCAGTCAACTATGGCTACACCTTC. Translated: CASSQAVNYGYTF.